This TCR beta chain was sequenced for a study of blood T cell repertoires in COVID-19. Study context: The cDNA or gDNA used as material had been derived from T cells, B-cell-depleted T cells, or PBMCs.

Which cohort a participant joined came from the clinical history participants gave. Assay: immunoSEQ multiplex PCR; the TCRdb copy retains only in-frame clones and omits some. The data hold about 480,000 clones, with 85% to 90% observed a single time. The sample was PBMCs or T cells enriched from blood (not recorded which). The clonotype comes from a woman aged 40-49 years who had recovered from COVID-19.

CDR3 nucleotides: TGTGCCAGCAGTGAGGGAGGGAGTGAGAATTCACCCCTCCACTTT. It specifies CASSEGGSENSPLHF. V and J are TRBV25-1 and TRBJ1-6; D call uncertain. Germline V gene lookup returns CDR1 MGHDK and CDR2 SYGVNS. V lost 3 bases and J 7 bases, leaving 13 bases between the germline ends. CDR3 size: 15 residues. Together with reference TRBV25-1 and TRBJ1-6, the CDR3 gives the full variable domain: EADIYQTPRYLVIGTGKKITLECSQTMGHDKMYWYQQDPGMELHLIHYSYGVNSTEKGDLSSESTVSRIRTEHFPLTLESARPSHTSQYLCASSEGGSENSPLHFGNGTRLTVT.